This T cell receptor beta chain is drawn from a study of T cell clonotyping in hematopoietic cell transplantation. With V trimmed by 0 bases and J by 3 bases, 4 bases remained unmatched. Germline V lookup: CDR1 SGHRS, CDR2 YFSETQ. The length of the CDR3 is 15 residues. Clones were sequenced by immunoSEQ multiplex PCR, and TCRdb holds only the in-frame ones, with some missing. The repertoire holds some 6,200 clones, with 60% to 80% as singletons. The sequence came from a female patient younger than 45 who had an allogeneic stem cell transplant, so the T cells may come from the graft donor. Some clones in this sample may be carry-over from other donors' samples. The V call is TRBV5-1, the J call TRBJ2-3; TRBD1 aligns across 7 bases. The source material was PBMCs, sampled 100 days after allogeneic stem cell transplant. The CDR3 coding sequence is TGCGCCAGCAGCTTGGACCAACAGGGGACAGATACGCAGTATTTT. This sequence encodes CASSLDQQGTDTQYF. Full variable domain (remainder filled in from reference TRBV5-1 and TRBJ2-3): KAGVTQTPRYLIKTRGQQVTLSCSPISGHRSVSWYQQTPGQGLQFLFEYFSETQRNKGNFPGRFSGRQFSNSRSEMNVSTLELGDSALYLCASSLDQQGTDTQYFGPGTRLTVL.